The 22 T cell receptor beta chains reported below all come from one sample, sequenced in a study of shared clonotypes between healthy human individuals. Sequencing used immunoSEQ multiplex PCR; TCRdb keeps in-frame clones, though not all of them. The data show roughly 1,600,000 clones, about 98.5% seen once. The sample was naive CD4+ T cells sorted from blood. Noted subset: CD45RA+ positively selected. All receptors derive from a man in his thirties or forties in good health.

The genes are TRBV9 and TRBJ2-2; possibly TRBD1 or TRBD2 for D (5 bases each). In germline, CDR1 is SGDLS, CDR2 YYNGEE. The CDR3 has 14 residues. V was cut by 1 base and J by 4 bases, with 8 bases left in between. The CDR3, as DNA: TGTGCCAGCAGCGTAACCGGGACCACCGGGGAGCTGTTTTTT. It yields the protein CASSVTGTTGELFF.

The chain is built from TRBV30 and TRBJ2-7, with D tentatively TRBD1 (5 bases). Trimming took off 4 bases at V and 6 bases at J, with 19 bases between the two ends. CDR1 GTSNPN and CDR2 SVGIG come from the germline V gene (reference sequence). The CDR3 consists of 14 residues. CDR3 amino acids: CAWKVVGHLPEQYF. DNA for the CDR3: TGTGCCTGGAAAGTAGTCGGACACCTCCCCGAGCAGTACTTC.

V is TRBV29-1 and J is TRBJ1-1; 8 bases are shared with TRBD1. Germline lookup yields CDR1 SQVTM and CDR2 ANQGSEA. The CDR3 covers 14 residues. V shed 5 bases and J 7 bases; nucleotides not matched to a gene: 12. CDR3 sequence: CSVKGRQGRGEAFF. CDR3 sequence (DNA): TGCAGCGTTAAGGGTCGACAGGGGAGGGGTGAAGCTTTCTTT.

Comment on this clone: The sample contains more than one DNA sequence encoding this CDR3. The chain couples TRBV6-5 to TRBJ2-3, with D possibly matching TRBD1 (5 bases). The CDR3 runs to 15 residues. With 0 bases removed from V and 0 bases from J, the gap between germline ends came to 7 bases. The germline gives CDR1 MNHEY, CDR2 SVGAGI. CDR3 loop: CASSYSGASTDTQYF. As DNA, the CDR3 is TGTGCCAGCAGTTACTCAGGGGCTAGCACAGATACGCAGTATTTT.

In this sample, this clone turned up once. This chain links TRBV5-4 with TRBJ1-1; D remains ambiguous. Germline V gives CDR1 SGHNT, CDR2 YYREEE (reference sequence). This CDR3 has 14 amino acids. Trimming removed 5 bases at V and 4 bases at J, with 15 bases between. DNA for the CDR3: TGTGCCAGCAGACCCGACGGGAGGAGCACTGAAGCTTTCTTT. As protein: CASRPDGRSTEAFF.

This chain connects TRBV6-6 to TRBJ2-7; D is unresolved. This CDR3 is built from 12 residues. Trimming left V 0 bases short and J 4 bases short, with 4 bases between. Germline CDR1 reads MNHNY; CDR2 reads SVGAGI (reference sequence). CDR3 region: CASSYSRYEQYF. The CDR3 DNA reads as TGTGCCAGCAGTTACTCCCGATACGAGCAGTACTTC.

This clone is a singleton in its sample. The CDR3 loop reads CASSQVSGREQFF. The CDR3 DNA is TGTGCCAGCAGCCAAGTATCAGGCCGGGAGCAGTTCTTC. The rearrangement uses TRBV7-2 and TRBJ2-1; no reliable D call. CDR1 and CDR2 from the germline V gene are SGHTA and FQGNSA. Trimming took 5 bases from V and 10 from J, leaving 15 bases between them. CDR3 length equals 13 residues.

The gene calls are TRBV30 and TRBJ2-3; the match to TRBD2 covers 9 bases. This CDR3 has 17 residues. Germline V CDR1 and CDR2: GTSNPN, SVGIG (reference sequence). Unmatched junction bases numbered 7, after V lost 0 bases and J lost 0 bases. The CDR3 DNA is TGTGCCTGGAGTGTACTGGCGGGAGGGCGTAGCACAGATACGCAGTATTTT. Translated: CAWSVLAGGRSTDTQYF.

J is TRBJ2-7 and V is TRBV9, with D maybe TRBD1 (6 bases). The V end lost 4 bases, the J end lost 0 bases, and 14 bases lay between the germline ends. CDR3 length: 15 residues. Germline CDR1 reads SGDLS; CDR2 reads YYNGEE. The CDR3 protein is CASSPRDRTSYEQYF. CDR3 DNA: TGTGCCAGCAGCCCCAGAGACAGGACCTCCTACGAGCAGTACTTC.

The chain employs TRBV5-1 and TRBJ2-5, with 8 bases identical to TRBD2. The junction had 4 bases not matched to a gene; V was cut back by 0 bases and J by 3 bases. This CDR3 contains 15 residues. The germline V gene has CDR1 SGHRS and CDR2 YFSETQ. The DNA for the CDR3 is TGCGCCAGCAGCTTGGGTTTTAGCGGGAAAGAGACCCAGTACTTC. Protein sequence: CASSLGFSGKETQYF.

J is TRBJ2-1 and V is TRBV21-1; the table gives TRBD2 as D, unverified against the DNA. TRBV21-1 is described as a pseudogene. The CDR3 spans 17 residues. The chain's CDR3 is CASSMLMGLDAYNEQFF. The CDR3 coding sequence is TGTGCCAGCAGCATGCTAATGGGACTTGACGCCTACAATGAGCAGTTCTTC.

J is TRBJ2-7 and V is TRBV5-1; no clear D. The CDR3 covers 14 residues. Germline lookup yields CDR1 SGHRS and CDR2 YFSETQ. V was shortened by 0 bases and J by 3 bases, with 10 bases between the two germline ends. The CDR3 loop reads CASSLGPQDYEQYF. In nucleotides, the CDR3 is TGCGCCAGCAGCTTGGGACCGCAAGACTACGAGCAGTACTTC.

This clone was recorded only once. In DNA form, the CDR3 reads TGTGCCAGCAGCGCCCGGGGACAGATCAATCAGCCCCAGCATTTT. Amino acids: CASSARGQINQPQHF. The chain combines TRBV9 with TRBJ1-5; 7 bases are a match to TRBD1. V lost 3 bases and J lost 3; bases outside the gene matches: 6. Looked up from germline, CDR1 is SGDLS and CDR2 is YYNGEE. CDR3 size: 15 residues. Together with reference TRBV9 and TRBJ1-5, the CDR3 gives the full variable domain: DSGVTQTPKHLITATGQRVTLRCSPRSGDLSVYWYQQSLDQGLQFLIQYYNGEERAKGNILERFSAQQFPDLHSELNLSSLELGDSALYFCASSARGQINQPQHFGDGTRLSIL.

The chain couples TRBV9 to TRBJ2-1; 9 nucleotides line up with TRBD2. Per the germline V gene, CDR1 is SGDLS and CDR2 is YYNGEE. V lost 2 bases to trimming and J lost 8 bases; unmatched junction nucleotides: 5. This CDR3 has 14 amino acids. The CDR3 protein is CASSVLAGVDEQFF. The CDR3, as DNA: TGTGCCAGCAGCGTTTTAGCGGGAGTTGATGAGCAGTTCTTC.

The genes are TRBV5-1 and TRBJ2-3; D call uncertain. Germline CDR1 reads SGHRS; CDR2 reads YFSETQ. V was clipped by 0 bases and J by 5 bases, with 7 bases between them. The CDR3 consists of 13 residues. The CDR3 reads CASSLEAGDTQYF. The DNA of the CDR3 is TGCGCCAGCAGCTTGGAGGCTGGAGATACGCAGTATTTT.

V usage is TRBV5-1 and J usage is TRBJ2-1, with 13 bases matching TRBD2. Germline V CDR1 and CDR2: SGHRS, YFSETQ. CDR3 length equals 19 residues. J was trimmed by 0 bases and V by 0 bases; bases with no gene match: 6. CDR3 sequence reads: CASSLARTSGGSSYNEQFF. The DNA for the CDR3 is TGCGCCAGCAGCTTGGCCAGGACTAGCGGGGGAAGCTCCTACAATGAGCAGTTCTTC.

The chain recombines TRBV27 with TRBJ2-1; D is perhaps TRBD2 (6 bases). Germline V gene data show CDR1 as MNHEY and CDR2 as SMNVEV (reference sequence). Trimming cost V 3 bases and J 9 bases, with 21 bases left between them. The CDR3 has 16 amino acids. CDR3 sequence: CASSFLVFGGTGEQFF. The CDR3 region has the DNA TGTGCCAGCAGTTTCCTTGTCTTCGGCGGGACGGGTGAGCAGTTCTTC.

The rearrangement links TRBV7-6 to TRBJ2-7; D perhaps matches TRBD2 (6 bases). This CDR3 comprises 15 residues. V lost 1 base and J 6 bases, leaving 16 bases between the germline ends. CDR1 SGHVS and CDR2 FNYEAQ come from the germline V gene. Written as DNA, the CDR3 is TGTGCCAGCAGCTTAGAGATCGGGAGTAGTCGCGAGCAGTACTTC. Translating it yields CASSLEIGSSREQYF.

This sequence joins TRBV4-3 and TRBJ1-3; 8 bases are a match to TRBD1. The germline V gene encodes CDR1 LGHNA and CDR2 YSLEER. The CDR3 length is 16 residues. Losses at the gene ends were 3 bases for V and 2 bases for J; bases not matched to a gene: 6. The CDR3 DNA sequence: TGCGCCAGCAGCCAGGCGGCAGGGGGCACTGGAAACACCATATATTTT. Its protein is CASSQAAGGTGNTIYF.

This chain joins TRBV18 and TRBJ2-1; tentative D call: TRBD2 (5 bases). The CDR3 consists of 13 residues. The germline gives CDR1 KGHSH, CDR2 LQKENI. V was shortened by 4 bases and J by 2 bases, with 6 bases between the two germline ends. The CDR3 reads CASSLGTYNEQFF. In DNA form, the CDR3 reads TGTGCCAGCTCACTCGGGACCTACAATGAGCAGTTCTTC.

Comments on this clone: Other DNA sequences in this specimen translate into the identical CDR3. This rearrangement joins TRBV5-1 to TRBJ2-5; tentative D call: TRBD1 (5 bases). Germline V gene lookup returns CDR1 SGHRS and CDR2 YFSETQ. The ends were cut back, 4 bases at V and 5 bases at J, with 9 bases in the middle. The CDR3 extends over 12 amino acids. The DNA of the CDR3 is TGCGCCAGCAGCCCCTCAGGGGAGACCCAGTACTTC. Encoded protein: CASSPSGETQYF. Together with reference TRBV5-1 and TRBJ2-5, the CDR3 gives the full variable domain: KAGVTQTPRYLIKTRGQQVTLSCSPISGHRSVSWYQQTPGQGLQFLFEYFSETQRNKGNFPGRFSGRQFSNSRSEMNVSTLELGDSALYLCASSPSGETQYFGPGTRLLVL.

This chain connects TRBV6-1 to TRBJ2-7; 9 nucleotides match TRBD2. From germline, CDR1 is MNHNS and CDR2 SASEGT. V lost 3 bases to trimming and J lost 1 base; unmatched junction nucleotides: 4. The CDR3 loop spans 15 amino acids. CDR3 coding DNA: TGTGCCAGCAGTGACCGCGGGAGGGGGTCCTACGAGCAGTACTTC. It is translated as CASSDRGRGSYEQYF.